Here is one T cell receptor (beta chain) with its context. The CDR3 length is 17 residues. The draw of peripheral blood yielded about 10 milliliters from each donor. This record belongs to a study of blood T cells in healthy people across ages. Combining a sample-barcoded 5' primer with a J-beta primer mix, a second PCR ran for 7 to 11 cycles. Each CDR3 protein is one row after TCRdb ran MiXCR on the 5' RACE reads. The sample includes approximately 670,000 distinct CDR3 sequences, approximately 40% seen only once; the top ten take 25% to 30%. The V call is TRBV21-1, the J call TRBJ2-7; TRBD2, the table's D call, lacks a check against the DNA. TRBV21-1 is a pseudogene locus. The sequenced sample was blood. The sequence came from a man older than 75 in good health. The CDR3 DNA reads TGTGCCAGCAGCACCCGAAGTCGGCAGGGAATATGCTACGAGCAGTACTTC. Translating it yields CASSTRSRQGICYEQYF.